This T cell receptor beta chain comes out of a study of cytomegalovirus exposure and HLA in healthy donors. Trimming removed 8 bases from V and 4 bases from J; junction bases left unmatched: 9. Germline-derived CDR1 and CDR2 are LNHDA and SQIVND (reference sequence). The CDR3 totals 15 residues. The PCR made use of 60 Vbeta and 13 Jbeta primers. In the authors' methods: In a later analysis, of around 83 million unique beta chains, approximately 10 million appeared in at least two donors. Data came from immunoSEQ multiplex PCR; TCRdb stores just in-frame clones and leaves some out. V, J and clone size reflect that table, while D and trimming were determined from the DNA. The sample has approximately 200,000 clones; 70% to 85% are singletons.

Sequenced sample: PBMCs. The TCR comes from a boy aged 2 to 10 in good health and CMV-seronegative. The chain uses TRBV19 and TRBJ1-2; 11 nucleotides match TRBD1. The chain's CDR3 is CASGPWTGGSYGYTF. The CDR3 DNA reads TGTGCCAGTGGTCCCTGGACAGGGGGCAGCTATGGCTACACCTTC.